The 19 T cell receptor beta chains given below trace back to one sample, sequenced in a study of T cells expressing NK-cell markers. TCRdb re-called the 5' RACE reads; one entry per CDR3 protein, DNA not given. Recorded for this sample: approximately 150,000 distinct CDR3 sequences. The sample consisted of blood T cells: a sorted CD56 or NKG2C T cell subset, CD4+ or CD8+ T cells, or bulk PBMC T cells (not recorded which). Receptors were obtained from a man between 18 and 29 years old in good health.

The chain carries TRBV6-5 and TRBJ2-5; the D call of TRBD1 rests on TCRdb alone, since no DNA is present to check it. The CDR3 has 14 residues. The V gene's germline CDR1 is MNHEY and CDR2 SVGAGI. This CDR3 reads CASSIGQGFETQYF.

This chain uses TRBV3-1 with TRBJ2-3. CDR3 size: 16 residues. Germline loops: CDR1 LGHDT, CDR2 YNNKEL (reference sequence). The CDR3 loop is CASSLSVGRNTDTQYF.

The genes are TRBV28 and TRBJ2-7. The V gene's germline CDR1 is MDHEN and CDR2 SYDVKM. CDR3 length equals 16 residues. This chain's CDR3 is CASSLSVASITGEQYF.

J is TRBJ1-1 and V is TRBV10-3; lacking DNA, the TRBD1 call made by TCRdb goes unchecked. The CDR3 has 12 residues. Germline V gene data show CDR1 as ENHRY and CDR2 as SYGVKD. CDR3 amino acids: CAIQGMNTEAFF.

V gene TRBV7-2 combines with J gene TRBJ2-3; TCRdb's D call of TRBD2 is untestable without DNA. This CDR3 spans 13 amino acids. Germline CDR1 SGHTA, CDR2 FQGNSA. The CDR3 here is CASSSPPTDTQYF.

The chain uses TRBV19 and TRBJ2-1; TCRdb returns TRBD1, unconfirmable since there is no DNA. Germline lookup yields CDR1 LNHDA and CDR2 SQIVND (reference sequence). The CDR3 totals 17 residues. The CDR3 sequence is CASSMPPQTWGGGEQFF.

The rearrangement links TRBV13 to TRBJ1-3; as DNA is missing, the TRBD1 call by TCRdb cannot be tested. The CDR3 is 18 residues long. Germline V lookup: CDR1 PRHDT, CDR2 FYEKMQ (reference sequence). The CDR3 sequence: CASSGGDGQGEPGNTIYF.

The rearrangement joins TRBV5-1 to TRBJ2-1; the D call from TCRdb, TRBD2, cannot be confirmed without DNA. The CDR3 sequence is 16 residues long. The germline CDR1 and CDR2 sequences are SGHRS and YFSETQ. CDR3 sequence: CASSLAGPSSYNEQFF.

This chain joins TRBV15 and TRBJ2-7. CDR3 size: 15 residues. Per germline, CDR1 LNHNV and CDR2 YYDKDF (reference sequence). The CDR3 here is CATSRDRGSSYEQYF.

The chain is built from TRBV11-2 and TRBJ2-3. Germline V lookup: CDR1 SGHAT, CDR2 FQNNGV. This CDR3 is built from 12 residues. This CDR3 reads CASSFGADTQYF.

The CDR3 sequence is CSARDYPSEEQFF. The gene calls are TRBV20-1 and TRBJ2-1; no DNA is available, so the TRBD1 call from TCRdb remains unchecked. There are 13 residues in the CDR3. The germline gives CDR1 DFQATT, CDR2 SNEGSKA (reference sequence).

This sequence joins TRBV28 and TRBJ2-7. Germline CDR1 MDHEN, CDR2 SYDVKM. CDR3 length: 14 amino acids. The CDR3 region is CASSSPESNNEQYF.

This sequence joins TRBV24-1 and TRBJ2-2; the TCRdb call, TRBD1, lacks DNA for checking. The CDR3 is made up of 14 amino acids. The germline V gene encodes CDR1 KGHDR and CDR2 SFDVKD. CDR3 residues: CATSGWPGTGELFF.

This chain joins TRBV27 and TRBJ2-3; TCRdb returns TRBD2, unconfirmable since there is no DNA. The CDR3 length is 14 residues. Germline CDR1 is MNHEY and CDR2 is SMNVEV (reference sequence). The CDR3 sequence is CASQGLASSDTQYF.

The CDR3 sequence: CASGPITGTSGTGELFF. The V and J genes are TRBV4-2 and TRBJ2-2; TCRdb selects TRBD2, and the lack of DNA leaves this call unchecked. Germline loops: CDR1 LGHNA, CDR2 YNFKEQ. The CDR3 runs 17 residues.

Here the CDR3 reads CAWSVGTGTYEQYF. V and J are TRBV30 and TRBJ2-7; TCRdb proposes TRBD1, but this gene call is untestable without DNA. Looked up from germline, CDR1 is GTSNPN and CDR2 is SVGIG (reference sequence). This CDR3 contains 14 residues.

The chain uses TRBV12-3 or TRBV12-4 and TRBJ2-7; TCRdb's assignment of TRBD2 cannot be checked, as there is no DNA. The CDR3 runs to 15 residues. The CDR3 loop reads CASSLARVAEYEQYF.

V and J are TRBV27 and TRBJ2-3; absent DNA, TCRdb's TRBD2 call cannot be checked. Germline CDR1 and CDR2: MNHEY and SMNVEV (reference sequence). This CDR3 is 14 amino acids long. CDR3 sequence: CASTKAGSADTQYF.

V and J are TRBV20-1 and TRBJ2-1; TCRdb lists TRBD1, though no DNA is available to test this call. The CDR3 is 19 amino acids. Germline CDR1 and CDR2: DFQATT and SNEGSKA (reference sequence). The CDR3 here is CSARDLLGRAESSYNEQFF.